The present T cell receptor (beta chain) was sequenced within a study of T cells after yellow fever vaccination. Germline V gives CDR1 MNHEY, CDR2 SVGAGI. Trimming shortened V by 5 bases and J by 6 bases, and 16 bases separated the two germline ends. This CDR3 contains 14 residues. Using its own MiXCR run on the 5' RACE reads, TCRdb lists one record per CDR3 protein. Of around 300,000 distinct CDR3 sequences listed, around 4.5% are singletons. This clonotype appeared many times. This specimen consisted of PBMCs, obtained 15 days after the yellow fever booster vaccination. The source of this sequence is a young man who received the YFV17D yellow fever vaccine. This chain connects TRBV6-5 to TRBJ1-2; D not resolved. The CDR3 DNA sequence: TGTGCCAGCAGTGGGAGCTGGCAGTTTCATGGCTACACCTTC. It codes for CASSGSWQFHGYTF.